The 23 T cell receptor beta chains below were found in one sample sequenced in a study of blood T cell repertoires in COVID-19. Clones were sequenced by immunoSEQ multiplex PCR, and TCRdb holds only the in-frame ones, with some missing. Among 200,000 or so clones, less than 90% were seen once, and the ten largest hold 2.6%. The sample taken for sequencing was PBMCs or T cells enriched from blood (not recorded which). The source is a woman in her 30s who had recovered from COVID-19.

The chain has TRBV6-5 and TRBJ2-1; TRBD2 is a possible D gene (5 bases). The germline V gene encodes CDR1 MNHEY and CDR2 SVGAGI. Trimming stripped 4 bases from V and 12 bases from J, with 16 bases between. There are 13 residues in the CDR3. The CDR3 nucleotides are TGTGCCAGCAGTTCCCTACGGGGAGCAGGGCAGTTCTTC. As protein: CASSSLRGAGQFF.

The chain employs TRBV7-8 and TRBJ1-2; D remains ambiguous. V was clipped by 1 base and J by 4 bases, with 7 bases between them. This CDR3 is built from 13 residues. CDR1 and CDR2 from the germline V gene are SGHVS and FQNEAQ. CDR3 sequence reads: CASSLGLGYGYTF. The CDR3 bases are TGTGCCAGCAGCTTAGGACTCGGCTATGGCTACACCTTC.

V and J are TRBV9 and TRBJ2-2, with TRBD2 as a possible D gene (5 bases). V was cut by 5 bases and J by 3 bases, with 11 bases left in between. This CDR3 comprises 14 residues. From germline, CDR1 is SGDLS and CDR2 YYNGEE. The CDR3 sequence: CASRAAGDTGELFF. The DNA of the CDR3 is TGTGCCAGCAGAGCCGCCGGGGACACCGGGGAGCTGTTTTTT.

This chain uses TRBV20-1 with TRBJ2-7; D gene ambiguous. The germline CDR1 and CDR2 sequences are DFQATT and SNEGSKA (reference sequence). Trimming removed 2 bases at V and 1 base at J, with 3 bases between. The CDR3 has 11 residues. CDR3 in amino acids: CSARSSYEQYF. The CDR3 coding sequence is TGCAGTGCTAGATCTTCCTACGAGCAGTACTTC.

Regarding this clone: The sample holds other DNA sequences that translate to the same CDR3. V usage is TRBV7-9 and J usage is TRBJ2-1; the match to TRBD2 covers 12 bases. Germline V gene lookup returns CDR1 SEHNR and CDR2 FQNEAQ (reference sequence). The ends lost 6 bases at V and 2 bases at J; junction bases unmatched: 2. The CDR3 contains 15 residues. The CDR3 reads CASSSSGGAYNEQFF. In DNA form, the CDR3 reads TGTGCCAGCAGTTCTAGCGGGGGGGCCTACAATGAGCAGTTCTTC.

V and J are TRBV9 and TRBJ1-3; maybe TRBD1 (5 bases). The CDR3 length is 16 residues. V was clipped by 0 bases and J by 0 bases, with 10 bases between them. Per germline, CDR1 SGDLS and CDR2 YYNGEE. In nucleotides, the CDR3 is TGTGCCAGCAGCGTAGCGGGGGGTACCTCTGGAAACACCATATATTTT. It translates to CASSVAGGTSGNTIYF.

The genes are TRBV11-2 and TRBJ2-5; 8 bases are shared with TRBD1. With V trimmed by 5 bases and J by 4 bases, 9 bases remained unmatched. The CDR3 totals 15 residues. Germline V gene lookup returns CDR1 SGHAT and CDR2 FQNNGV. CDR3 amino acids: CASSTRDRISETQYF. Written as DNA, the CDR3 is TGTGCCAGCAGCACCCGGGACAGGATCTCAGAGACCCAGTACTTC.

The chain joins TRBV3-1 (or the pseudogene TRBV3-2) to TRBJ1-1, with a tentative D call TRBD1 (6 bases). The CDR3 covers 14 residues. The V gene's germline CDR1 is LGHDT and CDR2 YNNKEL (reference sequence). V lost 4 bases, J lost 6 bases, and 15 bases lay in between. CDR3 amino acids: CASSLQGIVAEAFF. In nucleotides, the CDR3 is TGTGCCAGCAGCCTCCAGGGGATCGTGGCTGAAGCTTTCTTT.

The CDR3, as DNA: TGTGCCAGCAGCGTAGTCCACAGGGGACGCCCGGGAAACACCATATATTTT. It yields the protein CASSVVHRGRPGNTIYF. The chain employs TRBV9 and TRBJ1-3; 7 nucleotides match TRBD1. After removal of 0 bases from V and 4 bases from J, the junction contained 10 bases not matched to a gene. Germline-derived CDR1 and CDR2 are SGDLS and YYNGEE. The CDR3 sequence is 17 residues long.

The rearrangement links TRBV19 to TRBJ2-7; D not resolved. The CDR3 runs 13 residues. Germline CDR1 LNHDA, CDR2 SQIVND (reference sequence). V was clipped by 3 bases and J by 4 bases, with 10 bases between them. This CDR3 reads CASSIQTGYEQYF. In DNA form, the CDR3 reads TGTGCCAGTAGTATCCAGACGGGTTACGAGCAGTACTTC. The entire variable domain, with the rest obtained from reference TRBV19 and TRBJ2-7, is as follows: DGGITQSPKYLFRKEGQNVTLSCEQNLNHDAMYWYRQDPGQGLRLIYYSQIVNDFQKGDIAEGYSVSREKKESFPLTVTSAQKNPTAFYLCASSIQTGYEQYFGPGTRLTVT.

V and J are TRBV27 and TRBJ2-7, with 7 bases fitting TRBD1. V dropped 5 bases and J dropped 5; count of bases not matched to a gene: 3. The V gene's germline CDR1 is MNHEY and CDR2 SMNVEV (reference sequence). This CDR3 is 12 amino acids long. DNA for the CDR3: TGTGCCAGCAGTGACAGGGTGAACGAGCAGTACTTC. This translates into CASSDRVNEQYF.

This clone was seen a few times. The V call is TRBV10-1, the J call TRBJ1-2, with TRBD1 matching over 7 bases. The CDR3 contains 15 residues. Germline lookup yields CDR1 WNHNN and CDR2 SYGVQD (reference sequence). V shed 2 bases and J 0 bases; nucleotides not matched to a gene: 3. The CDR3 is CASSEPGTANYGYTF. In DNA form, the CDR3 reads TGCGCCAGCAGTGAGCCCGGGACAGCTAACTATGGCTACACCTTC.

The V call is TRBV29-1, the J call TRBJ2-7; maybe TRBD2 (6 bases). Trimming took off 7 bases at V and 3 bases at J, with 10 bases between the two ends. This CDR3 is 11 amino acids long. Germline V lookup: CDR1 SQVTM, CDR2 ANQGSEA. The CDR3 sequence: CSAWGDYEQYF. The CDR3 DNA is TGCAGCGCATGGGGGGACTACGAGCAGTACTTC.

The chain has TRBV5-4 and TRBJ2-7, with 9 bases fitting TRBD1. V shed 0 bases and J 4 bases; nucleotides not matched to a gene: 5. Germline lookup yields CDR1 SGHNT and CDR2 YYREEE (reference sequence). This CDR3 has 15 residues. The CDR3 DNA is TGTGCCAGCAGCTTGGCCCCGGGACAGGGTTACGAGCAGTACTTC. It specifies CASSLAPGQGYEQYF.

The V and J genes are TRBV10-3 and TRBJ2-2; 11 bases are a match to TRBD2. The ends lost 7 bases at V and 4 bases at J; junction bases unmatched: 8. Germline values: CDR1 ENHRY, CDR2 SYGVKD. The CDR3 consists of 16 residues. Here the CDR3 DNA reads TGTGCCATCACCCCGGGGACTAGCGGTGGCACCGGGGAGCTGTTTTTT. It encodes CAITPGTSGGTGELFF.

This chain connects TRBV5-6 to TRBJ1-2; no firm D call. The CDR3 is 14 residues long. Germline V lookup: CDR1 SGHDT, CDR2 YYEEEE. Trimming cost V 1 base and J 0 bases, with 7 bases left between them. The CDR3 is CASSLQETNYGYTF. The CDR3 nucleotides are TGTGCCAGCAGCTTGCAGGAAACTAACTATGGCTACACCTTC.

This rearrangement joins TRBV5-1 to TRBJ2-6, with a tentative D call TRBD1 (6 bases). This CDR3 comprises 18 residues. CDR1 is SGHRS, CDR2 YFSETQ, per germline. Trimming left V 7 bases short and J 6 bases short, with 26 bases between. The CDR3 coding sequence is TGCGCCAGCCGCCCCCGGGACAAACCCCTTCTTGAGGCCAACGTCCTGACTTTC. This encodes CASRPRDKPLLEANVLTF.

In nucleotides, the CDR3 is TGTGCCAGCAGCACTACAGGGGGCGCAACCGGGGAGCTGTTTTTT. The encoded protein is CASSTTGGATGELFF. V gene TRBV5-4 combines with J gene TRBJ2-2, with 9 bases fitting TRBD1. The V and J ends lost 4 bases and 5 bases, in that order; junction bases with no gene match: 6. Germline CDR1 is SGHNT and CDR2 is YYREEE (reference sequence). The length of the CDR3 is 15 residues. Full variable domain (missing parts from reference TRBV5-4 and TRBJ2-2): ETGVTQSPTHLIKTRGQQVTLRCSSQSGHNTVSWYQQALGQGPQFIFQYYREEENGRGNFPPRFSGLQFPNYSSELNVNALELDDSALYLCASSTTGGATGELFFGEGSRLTVL.

V usage is TRBV9 and J usage is TRBJ1-2; TRBD1 matches at 7 bases. The length of the CDR3 is 15 residues. V lost 4 bases to trimming and J lost 1 base; unmatched junction nucleotides: 7. Germline V gene sequence: CDR1 SGDLS, CDR2 YYNGEE. CDR3 bases: TGTGCCAGCAGCATAGACAGGGAAGATAACTATGGCTACACCTTC. Protein sequence: CASSIDREDNYGYTF. Drawing the rest from reference TRBV9 and TRBJ1-2, the complete variable domain is DSGVTQTPKHLITATGQRVTLRCSPRSGDLSVYWYQQSLDQGLQFLIQYYNGEERAKGNILERFSAQQFPDLHSELNLSSLELGDSALYFCASSIDREDNYGYTFGSGTRLTVV.

The chain combines TRBV10-3 with TRBJ1-2; no clear D gene. Trimming cost V 4 bases and J 1 base, with 13 bases left between them. Germline CDR1 ENHRY, CDR2 SYGVKD. The CDR3 is 15 amino acids. The CDR3 coding sequence is TGTGCCATCAGTGGGGCAGCCTACTTTAACTATGGCTACACCTTC. This encodes CAISGAAYFNYGYTF.

This sequence joins TRBV18 and TRBJ1-1; D is uncertain. The CDR3 has 14 residues. Germline V lookup: CDR1 KGHSH, CDR2 LQKENI. V was clipped by 3 bases and J by 1 base, with 9 bases between them. The CDR3 DNA follows: TGTGCCAGCTCACCGTCTGCAGAGAACACTGAAGCTTTCTTT. Protein product: CASSPSAENTEAFF. Together with reference TRBV18 and TRBJ1-1, the CDR3 gives the full variable domain: NAGVMQNPRHLVRRRGQEARLRCSPMKGHSHVYWYRQLPEEGLKFMVYLQKENIIDESGMPKERFSAEFPKEGPSILRIQQVVRGDSAAYFCASSPSAENTEAFFGQGTRLTVV.

The V and J genes are TRBV6-1 and TRBJ1-1; 8 bases line up with TRBD1. The J segment lost 0 bases and the V segment lost 0 bases, leaving 15 bases of the junction unmatched. The CDR3 spans 20 residues. The germline V gene has CDR1 MNHNS and CDR2 SASEGT. CDR3 sequence: CASSEAGGPGQGLLNTEAFF. The CDR3, as DNA: TGTGCCAGCAGTGAAGCCGGTGGTCCCGGACAGGGTCTCCTGAACACTGAAGCTTTCTTT.

The chain recombines TRBV6-5 with TRBJ2-7, with D maybe TRBD1 (6 bases). Germline assignment: CDR1 MNHEY and CDR2 SVGAGI. V lost 8 bases to trimming and J lost 3 bases, with 20 bases between them. This CDR3 is built from 15 residues. CDR3 loop: CASEMPGHQNYEQYF. In nucleotides, the CDR3 is TGTGCCAGCGAAATGCCGGGACATCAAAACTACGAGCAGTACTTC.